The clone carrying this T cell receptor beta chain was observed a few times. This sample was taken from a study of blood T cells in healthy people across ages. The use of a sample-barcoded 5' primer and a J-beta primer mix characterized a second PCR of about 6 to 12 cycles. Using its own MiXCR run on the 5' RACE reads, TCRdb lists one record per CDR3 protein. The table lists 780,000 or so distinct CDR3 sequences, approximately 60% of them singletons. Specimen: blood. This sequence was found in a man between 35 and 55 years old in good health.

The CDR3 here is CSVESPIRTSPFGVDTQYF. In DNA, the CDR3 is TGCAGCGTTGAATCGCCAATACGGACCTCTCCGTTTGGGGTAGATACGCAGTATTTT. The genes are TRBV29-1 and TRBJ2-3; unclear D gene. The length of the CDR3 is 19 residues. V was trimmed by 2 bases and J by 5 bases, leaving 29 bases between them. Germline V lookup: CDR1 SQVTM, CDR2 ANQGSEA.